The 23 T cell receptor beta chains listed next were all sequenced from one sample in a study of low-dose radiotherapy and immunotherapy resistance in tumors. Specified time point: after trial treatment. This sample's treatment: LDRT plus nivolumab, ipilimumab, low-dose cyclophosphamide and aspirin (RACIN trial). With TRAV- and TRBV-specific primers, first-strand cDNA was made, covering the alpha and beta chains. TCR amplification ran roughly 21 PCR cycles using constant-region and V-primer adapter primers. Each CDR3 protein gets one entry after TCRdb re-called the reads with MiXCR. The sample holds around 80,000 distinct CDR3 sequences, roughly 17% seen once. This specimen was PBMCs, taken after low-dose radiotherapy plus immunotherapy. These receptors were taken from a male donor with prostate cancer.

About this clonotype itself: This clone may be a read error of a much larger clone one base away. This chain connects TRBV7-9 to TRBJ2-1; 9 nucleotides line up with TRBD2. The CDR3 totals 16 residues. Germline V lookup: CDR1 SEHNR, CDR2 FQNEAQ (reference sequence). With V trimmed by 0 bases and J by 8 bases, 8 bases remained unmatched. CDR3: CASSLADSGSIDEQFF. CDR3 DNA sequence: TGTGCCAGCAGCTTAGCGGATAGCGGGAGTATAGATGAGCAGTTCTTC.

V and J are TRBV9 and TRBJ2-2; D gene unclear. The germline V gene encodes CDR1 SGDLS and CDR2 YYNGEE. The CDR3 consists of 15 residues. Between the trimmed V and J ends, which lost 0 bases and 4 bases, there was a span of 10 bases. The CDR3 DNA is TGTGCCAGCAGCGTAGATCAAGGGCGCACCGGGGAGCTGTTTTTT. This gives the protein CASSVDQGRTGELFF.

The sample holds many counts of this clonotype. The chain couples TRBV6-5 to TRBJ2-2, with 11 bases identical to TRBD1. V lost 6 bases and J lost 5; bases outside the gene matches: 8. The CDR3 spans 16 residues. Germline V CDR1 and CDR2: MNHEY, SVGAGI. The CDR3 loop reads CASRTGGTGGTGELFF. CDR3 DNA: TGTGCCAGCAGGACCGGCGGGACAGGGGGGACCGGGGAGCTGTTTTTT.

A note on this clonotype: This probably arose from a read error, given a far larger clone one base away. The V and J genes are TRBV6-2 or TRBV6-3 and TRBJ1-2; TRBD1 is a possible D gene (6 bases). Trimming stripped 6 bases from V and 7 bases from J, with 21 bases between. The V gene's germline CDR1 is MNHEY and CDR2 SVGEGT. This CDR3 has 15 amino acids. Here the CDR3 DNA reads TGTGCCAGCAGCCGAGGGGACATCCAAAGGGGTGGCTACACCTTC. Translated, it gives CASSRGDIQRGGYTF.

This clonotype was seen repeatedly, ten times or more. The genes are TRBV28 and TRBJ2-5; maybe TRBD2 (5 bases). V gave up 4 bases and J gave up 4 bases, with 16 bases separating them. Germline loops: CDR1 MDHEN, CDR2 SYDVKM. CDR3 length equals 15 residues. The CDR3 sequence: CASSSQRRVRETQYF. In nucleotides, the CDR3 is TGTGCCAGCAGTTCCCAAAGGCGGGTGCGAGAGACCCAGTACTTC. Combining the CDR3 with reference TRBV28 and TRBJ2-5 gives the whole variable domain DVKVTQSSRYLVKRTGEKVFLECVQDMDHENMFWYRQDPGLGLRLIYFSYDVKMKEKGDIPEGYSVSREKKERFSLILESASTNQTSMYLCASSSQRRVRETQYFGPGTRLLVL.

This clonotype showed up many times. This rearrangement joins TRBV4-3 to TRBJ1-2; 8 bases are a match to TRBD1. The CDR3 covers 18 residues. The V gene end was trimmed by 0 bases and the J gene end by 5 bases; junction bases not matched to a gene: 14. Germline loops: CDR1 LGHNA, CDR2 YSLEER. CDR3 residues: CASSQDLGSTGGVYGYTF. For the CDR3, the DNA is TGCGCCAGCAGCCAAGATCTAGGATCCACAGGGGGTGTGTATGGCTACACCTTC.

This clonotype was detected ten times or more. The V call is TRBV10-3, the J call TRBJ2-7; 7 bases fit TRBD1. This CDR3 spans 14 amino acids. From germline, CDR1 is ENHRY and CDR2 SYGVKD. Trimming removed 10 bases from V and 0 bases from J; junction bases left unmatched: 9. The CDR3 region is CATLTGLGSYEQYF. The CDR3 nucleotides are TGTGCCACCTTGACAGGGCTTGGCTCCTACGAGCAGTACTTC.

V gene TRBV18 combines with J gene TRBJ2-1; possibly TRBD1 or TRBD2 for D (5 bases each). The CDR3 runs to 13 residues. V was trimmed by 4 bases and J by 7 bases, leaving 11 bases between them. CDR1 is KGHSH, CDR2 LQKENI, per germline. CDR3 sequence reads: CASSRDALNEQFF. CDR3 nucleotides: TGTGCCAGCTCACGGGACGCATTAAATGAGCAGTTCTTC. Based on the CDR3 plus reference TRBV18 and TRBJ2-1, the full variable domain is NAGVMQNPRHLVRRRGQEARLRCSPMKGHSHVYWYRQLPEEGLKFMVYLQKENIIDESGMPKERFSAEFPKEGPSILRIQQVVRGDSAAYFCASSRDALNEQFFGPGTRLTVL.

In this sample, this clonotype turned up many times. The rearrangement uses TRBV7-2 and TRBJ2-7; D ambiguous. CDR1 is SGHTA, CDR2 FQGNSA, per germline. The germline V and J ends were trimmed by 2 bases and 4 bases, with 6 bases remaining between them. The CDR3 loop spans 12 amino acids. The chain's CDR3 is CASSLQDYEQYF. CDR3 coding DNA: TGTGCCAGCAGCTTACAGGATTACGAGCAGTACTTC.

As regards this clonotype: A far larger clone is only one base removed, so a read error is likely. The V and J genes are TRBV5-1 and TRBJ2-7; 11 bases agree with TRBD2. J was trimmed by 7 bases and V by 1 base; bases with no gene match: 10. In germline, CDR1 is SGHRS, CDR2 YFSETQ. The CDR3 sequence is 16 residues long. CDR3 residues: CASSLSSLAGVNEQYF. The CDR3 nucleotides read TGCGCCAGCAGCTTGTCTTCACTAGCGGGAGTCAATGAGCAGTACTTC.

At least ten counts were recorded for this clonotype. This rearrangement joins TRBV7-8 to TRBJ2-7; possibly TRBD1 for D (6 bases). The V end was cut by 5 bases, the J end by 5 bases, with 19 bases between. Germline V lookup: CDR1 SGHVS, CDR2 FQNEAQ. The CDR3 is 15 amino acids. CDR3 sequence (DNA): TGTGCCAGCAGCACCCCACAGGGAATCGTAGACGAGCAGTACTTC. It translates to CASSTPQGIVDEQYF. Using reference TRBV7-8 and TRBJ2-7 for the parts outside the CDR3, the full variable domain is GAGVSQSPRYKVAKRGQDVALRCDPISGHVSLFWYQQALGQGPEFLTYFQNEAQLDKSGLPSDRFFAERPEGSVSTLKIQRTQQEDSAVYLCASSTPQGIVDEQYFGPGTRLTVT.

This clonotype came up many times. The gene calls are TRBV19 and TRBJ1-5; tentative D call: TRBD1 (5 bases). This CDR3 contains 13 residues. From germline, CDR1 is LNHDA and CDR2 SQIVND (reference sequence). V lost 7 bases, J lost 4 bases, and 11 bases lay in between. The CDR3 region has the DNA TGTGCCAGTAACGGGGGGGGGAATCAGCCCCAGCATTTT. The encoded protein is CASNGGGNQPQHF.

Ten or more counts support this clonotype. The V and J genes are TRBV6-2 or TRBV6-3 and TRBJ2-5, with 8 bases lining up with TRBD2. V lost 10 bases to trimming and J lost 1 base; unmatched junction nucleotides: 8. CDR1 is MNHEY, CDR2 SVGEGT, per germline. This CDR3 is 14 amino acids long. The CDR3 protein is CATSRGGAQETQYF. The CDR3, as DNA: TGTGCCACATCCCGGGGGGGGGCCCAAGAGACCCAGTACTTC.

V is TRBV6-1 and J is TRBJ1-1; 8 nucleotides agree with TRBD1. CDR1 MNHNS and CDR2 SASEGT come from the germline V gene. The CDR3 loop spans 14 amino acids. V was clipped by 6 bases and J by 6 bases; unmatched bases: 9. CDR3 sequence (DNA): TGTGCCAGCAGCCATGGACAGGGAGTACCTGAAGCTTTCTTT. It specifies CASSHGQGVPEAFF.

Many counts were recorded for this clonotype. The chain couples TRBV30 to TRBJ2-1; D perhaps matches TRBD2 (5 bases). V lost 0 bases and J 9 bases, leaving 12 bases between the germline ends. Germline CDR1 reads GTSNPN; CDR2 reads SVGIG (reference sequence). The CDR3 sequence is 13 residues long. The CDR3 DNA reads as TGTGCCTGGAGTGTACTTCCGGGAAGTGAGCAGTTCTTC. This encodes CAWSVLPGSEQFF.

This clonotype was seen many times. The CDR3 sequence: CATSDLGQGKETQYF. The CDR3 DNA reads TGTGCCACCAGTGATCTCGGACAGGGGAAAGAGACCCAGTACTTC. V usage is TRBV24-1 and J usage is TRBJ2-5, with TRBD1 matching 9 bases. Germline V gene lookup returns CDR1 KGHDR and CDR2 SFDVKD. The CDR3 has 15 residues. V was pared by 3 bases and J by 3 bases, with 4 bases of the junction left unmatched.

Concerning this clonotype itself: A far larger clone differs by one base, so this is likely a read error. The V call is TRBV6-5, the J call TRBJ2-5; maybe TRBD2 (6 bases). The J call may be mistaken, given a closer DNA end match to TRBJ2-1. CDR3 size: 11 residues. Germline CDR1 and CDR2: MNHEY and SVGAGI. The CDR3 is CASSFGSEQFF. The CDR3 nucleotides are TGTGCCAGCAGCTTCGGGAGCGAGCAGTTCTTC.

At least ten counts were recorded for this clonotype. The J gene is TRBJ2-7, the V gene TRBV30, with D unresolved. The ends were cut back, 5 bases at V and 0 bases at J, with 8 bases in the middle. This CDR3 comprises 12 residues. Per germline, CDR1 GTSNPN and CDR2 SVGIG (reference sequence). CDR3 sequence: CAWSHGSYEQYF. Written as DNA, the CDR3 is TGTGCCTGGTCACACGGCTCCTACGAGCAGTACTTC.

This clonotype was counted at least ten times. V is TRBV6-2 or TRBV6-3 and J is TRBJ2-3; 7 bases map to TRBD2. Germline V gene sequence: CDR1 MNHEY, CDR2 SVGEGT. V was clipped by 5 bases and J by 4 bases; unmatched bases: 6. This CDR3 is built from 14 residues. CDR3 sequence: CASSDRGRSDTQYF. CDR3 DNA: TGTGCCAGCAGTGATCGCGGGAGATCAGATACGCAGTATTTT.

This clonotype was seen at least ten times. The CDR3 is CASSRSGPSAPDTQYF. In DNA, the CDR3 is TGTGCCAGCAGCCGGTCCGGGCCCTCCGCCCCAGATACGCAGTATTTT. The rearrangement links TRBV7-8 to TRBJ2-3; D unresolved. Trimming stripped 5 bases from V and 4 bases from J, with 19 bases between. CDR1 is SGHVS and CDR2 is FQNEAQ in the germline V gene. This CDR3 is built from 16 residues.

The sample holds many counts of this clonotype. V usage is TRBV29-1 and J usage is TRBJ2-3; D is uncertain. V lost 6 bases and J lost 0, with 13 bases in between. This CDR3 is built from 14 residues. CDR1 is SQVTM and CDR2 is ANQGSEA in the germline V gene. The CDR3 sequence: CSVQFGPSTDTQYF. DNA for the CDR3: TGCAGCGTGCAGTTTGGTCCGAGCACAGATACGCAGTATTTT.

The CDR3: CASSVGGRANSPLHF. The CDR3 DNA reads as TGTGCCAGCAGCGTAGGGGGTAGGGCCAATTCACCCCTCCACTTT. The rearrangement joins TRBV9 to TRBJ1-6, with D unclear. The CDR3 contains 15 residues. Trimming shortened V by 0 bases and J by 7 bases, and 11 bases separated the two germline ends. Germline CDR1 SGDLS, CDR2 YYNGEE.

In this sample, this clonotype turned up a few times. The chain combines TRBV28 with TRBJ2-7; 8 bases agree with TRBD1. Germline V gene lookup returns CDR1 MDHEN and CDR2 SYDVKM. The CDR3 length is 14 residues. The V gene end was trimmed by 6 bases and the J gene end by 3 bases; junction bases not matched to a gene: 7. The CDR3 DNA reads TGTGCCAGCAGCCACACAGGGGGTCTCTACGAGCAGTACTTC. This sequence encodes CASSHTGGLYEQYF.